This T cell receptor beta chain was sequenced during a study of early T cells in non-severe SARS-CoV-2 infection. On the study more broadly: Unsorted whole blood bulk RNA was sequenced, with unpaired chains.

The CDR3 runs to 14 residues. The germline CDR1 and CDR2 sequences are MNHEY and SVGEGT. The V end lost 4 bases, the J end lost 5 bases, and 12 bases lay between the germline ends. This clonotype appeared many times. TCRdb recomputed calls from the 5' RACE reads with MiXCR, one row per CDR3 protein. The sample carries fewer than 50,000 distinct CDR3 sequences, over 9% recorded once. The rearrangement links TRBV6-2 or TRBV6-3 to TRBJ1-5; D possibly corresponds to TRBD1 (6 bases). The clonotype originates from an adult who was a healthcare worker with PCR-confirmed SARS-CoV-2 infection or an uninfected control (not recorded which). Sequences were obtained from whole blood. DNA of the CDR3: TGTGCCAGCAGTTTGGCAGGGGCTTATCAGCCCCAGCATTTT. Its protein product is CASSLAGAYQPQHF.